The rows below give T cell receptor beta chains drawn from one sample of a study of a mutant IDH1 vaccine in newly diagnosed glioma. Assay: immunoSEQ multiplex PCR; the TCRdb copy retains only in-frame clones and omits some. The sample shows around 50,000 clones, roughly 90% of them seen only once. The sequences come from PBMCs, collected from a glioma patient treated with radiotherapy, temozolomide or both. The receptors originated from a man aged 35-49 years with glioma. Both conserved end residues are part of each CDR3. D genes are given only for firm matches. Clone size appears in some rows only: once, few, many, or a class for an expanded clone.

TRBV5-1	NA	TRBD1	TRBJ1-1	TGCGCCAGCAGCAAGGGACAGGGAGCCACTGAAGCTTTCTTT	CASSKGQGATEAFF
TRBV27	NA	TRBD2	TRBJ2-7	TGTGCCAGCCAAGTCGGGAGGGGCAGCTCCTACGAGCAGTACTTC	CASQVGRGSSYEQYF
TRBV9	NA	NA	TRBJ2-1	TGTGCCAGCAGCGTTGGAGGCGGTCCCGATGAGCAGTTCTTC	CASSVGGGPDEQFF
TRBV28	NA	NA	TRBJ2-7	TGTGCCAGCAGCTTAGCAGGATACGAGCAGTACTTC	CASSLAGYEQYF
TRBV5-1	NA	TRBD2	TRBJ2-2	TGCGCCAGCAGCTTCCTAGCGGGAGGCACCGGGGAGCTGTTTTTT	CASSFLAGGTGELFF
TRBV7-6	NA	NA	TRBJ2-1	TGTGCCAGCAGCGCAGGAGGGAGCTCCTACAATGAGCAGTTCTTC	CASSAGGSSYNEQFF
TRBV29-1	NA	TRBD2	TRBJ2-1	TGCAGCGTTGTTAAGCGGGAGTTCTACAATGAGCAGTTCTTC	CSVVKREFYNEQFF
TRBV7-2	NA	TRBD1	TRBJ1-1	TGTGCCAGCAGCTTAAACAGGGGGCGCGGTGCTTTCTTT	CASSLNRGRGAFF
TRBV5-1	few	TRBD1	TRBJ1-1	TGCGCCAGCAGCCCGGGACAGCCAAACACTGAAGCTTTCTTT	CASSPGQPNTEAFF
TRBV15	NA	NA	TRBJ1-3	TGTGCCACCAGCAGGGAGGGGAGATCTGGAAACACCATATATTTT	CATSREGRSGNTIYF
TRBV7-9	NA	NA	TRBJ1-3	TGTGCCAGCAAGGGACAAGAGGACAGCTCTGGAAACACCATATATTTT	CASKGQEDSSGNTIYF
TRBV11-3	NA	TRBD1	TRBJ2-2	TGTGCCAGCAGCCCCATCGGGACAGGGTCCGGGGAGCTGTTTTTT	CASSPIGTGSGELFF
TRBV7-9	NA	NA	TRBJ2-1	TGTGCCAGCAGCTTAGTCTCGTGGGGGTACAATGAGCAGTTCTTC	CASSLVSWGYNEQFF
TRBV2	few	NA	TRBJ1-1	TGTGCCAGCAGTGAGGGGGGGTGGAGGCCTGAAGCTTTCTTT	CASSEGGWRPEAFF
TRBV11-2	NA	NA	TRBJ2-5	TGTGCCAGCAGCCCAGGGAATGGGTTCCAAGAGACCCAGTACTTC	CASSPGNGFQETQYF
TRBV7-2	NA	NA	TRBJ2-3	TGTGCCAGCAGCCCCGTTCCGAGCAGGGGACCAGATACGCAGTATTTT	CASSPVPSRGPDTQYF
TRBV5-4	NA	NA	TRBJ2-3	TGTGCCAGCAGCTCGGAAGGGGGAAGAAGCGGGACGGGCACAGATACGCAGTATTTT	CASSSEGGRSGTGTDTQYF
TRBV7-9	NA	TRBD1	TRBJ2-7	TGTGCCAGCAGCGTAGCGGCAGGGGGCGGTTTATGGGAGCAGTACTTC	CASSVAAGGGLWEQYF
TRBV5-1	NA	TRBD2	TRBJ2-1	TGCGCCAGCAGCTTGGGACTAGCGGGAGTGGAATCTGAGCAGTTCTTC	CASSLGLAGVESEQFF
TRBV6-1	NA	TRBD1	TRBJ2-3	TGTGCCAGCCCCAAGGATACAGGGGGTACAGATACGCAGTATTTT	CASPKDTGGTDTQYF
TRBV30	NA	NA	TRBJ2-7	TGTGCCTGGAGTATCAGGGGAAACGGCTACGAGCAGTACTTC	CAWSIRGNGYEQYF
TRBV19	NA	NA	TRBJ2-2	TGTGCAAGTACAAGAAGCGAGCGATCGAACACCGGGGAGCTGTTTTTT	CASTRSERSNTGELFF
TRBV4-3	NA	NA	TRBJ1-4	TGCGCCAGCAGCCAAGACGGAAGGGGACGGACTAATGAAAAACTGTTTTTT	CASSQDGRGRTNEKLFF
TRBV20-1	NA	NA	TRBJ2-7	TGCAGTGCTTTCTACAGGTACGAGCAGTACTTC	CSAFYRYEQYF
TRBV7-6	NA	NA	TRBJ2-7	TGTGCCAGCAGCTTAGAAGGCGCGGGCAGGGGGCAAAGCGGGAGACTATACGAGCAGTACTTC	CASSLEGAGRGQSGRLYEQYF
TRBV10-3	NA	NA	TRBJ2-5	TGTGCCATCAGTGATGGTCAGGTAAACAGAGAGACCCAGTACTTC	CAISDGQVNRETQYF